The 3 T cell receptor beta chains reported below all come from one sample, sequenced in a study of OX40 agonist ivuxolimab in advanced cancers. TCRdb keeps only in-frame clones here, not all; method: immunoSEQ multiplex PCR. Of tens of thousands of clones in the sample, about 91% were seen once. The sample here was CD4+ or CD8+ T cells sorted from blood, taken in a trial of the OX40 agonist ivuxolimab. These receptors were collected from an adult with an advanced solid tumor such as melanoma, head and neck, liver or kidney cancer.

The chain is built from TRBV19 and TRBJ1-1, with 10 positions matching TRBD1. The V gene's germline CDR1 is LNHDA and CDR2 SQIVND (reference sequence). With 4 bases clipped from V and 6 bases from J, the junction kept 11 bases outside the gene matches. This CDR3 region has 16 residues. The CDR3 sequence: CASSTRRDRGISEAFF. Written as DNA, the CDR3 is TGTGCCAGTAGTACGCGCCGGGACAGGGGAATCTCTGAAGCTTTCTTT. Full variable domain (remainder filled in from reference TRBV19 and TRBJ1-1): DGGITQSPKYLFRKEGQNVTLSCEQNLNHDAMYWYRQDPGQGLRLIYYSQIVNDFQKGDIAEGYSVSREKKESFPLTVTSAQKNPTAFYLCASSTRRDRGISEAFFGQGTRLTVV.

The J gene is TRBJ2-7, the V gene TRBV6-1; D gene uncertain. There are 12 residues in the CDR3. V lost 4 bases, J lost 2 bases, and 6 bases lay in between. Per germline, CDR1 MNHNS and CDR2 SASEGT. CDR3 sequence: CASSGLTYEQYF. CDR3 coding DNA: TGTGCCAGCAGTGGTCTGACCTACGAGCAGTACTTC.

V usage is TRBV11-2 and J usage is TRBJ2-1; D is uncertain. Trimming left V 4 bases short and J 4 bases short, with 11 bases between. In germline, CDR1 is SGHAT, CDR2 FQNNGV. This CDR3 has 14 residues. CDR3 DNA: TGTGCCAGCAGCTCCCAGTTGGGTTACAATGAGCAGTTCTTC. Residues: CASSSQLGYNEQFF.